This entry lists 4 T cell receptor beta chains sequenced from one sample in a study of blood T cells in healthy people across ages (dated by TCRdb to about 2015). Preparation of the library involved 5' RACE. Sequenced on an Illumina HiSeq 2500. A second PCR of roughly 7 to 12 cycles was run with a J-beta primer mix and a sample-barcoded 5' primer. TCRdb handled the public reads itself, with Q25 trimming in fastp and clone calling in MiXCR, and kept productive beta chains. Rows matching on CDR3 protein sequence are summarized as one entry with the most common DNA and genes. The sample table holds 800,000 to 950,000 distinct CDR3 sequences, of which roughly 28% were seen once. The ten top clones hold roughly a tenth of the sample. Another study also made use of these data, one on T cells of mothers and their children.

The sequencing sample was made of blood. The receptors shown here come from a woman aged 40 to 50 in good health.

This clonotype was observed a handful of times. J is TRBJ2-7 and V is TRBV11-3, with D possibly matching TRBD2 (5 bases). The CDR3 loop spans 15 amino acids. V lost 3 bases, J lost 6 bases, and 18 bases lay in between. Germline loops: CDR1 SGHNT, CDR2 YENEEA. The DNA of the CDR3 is TGTGCCAGCAGCTTGACCTCGGGGTACCCTAGCGAGCAGTACTTC. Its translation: CASSLTSGYPSEQYF.

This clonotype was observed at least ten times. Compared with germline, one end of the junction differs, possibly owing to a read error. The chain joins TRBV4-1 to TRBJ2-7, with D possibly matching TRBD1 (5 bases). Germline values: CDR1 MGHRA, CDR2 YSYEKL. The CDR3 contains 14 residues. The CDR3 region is CASGQVGRAYEQYF. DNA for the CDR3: TGCGCCAGCGGCCAAGTGGGCAGGGCTTACGAGCAGTACTTC.

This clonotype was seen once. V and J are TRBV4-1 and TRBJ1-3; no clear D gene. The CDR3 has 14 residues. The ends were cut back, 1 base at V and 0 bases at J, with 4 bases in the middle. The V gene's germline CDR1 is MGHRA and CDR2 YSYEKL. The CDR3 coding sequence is TGCGCCAGCAGCCAAGTCTTCTCTGGAAACACCATATATTTT. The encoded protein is CASSQVFSGNTIYF.

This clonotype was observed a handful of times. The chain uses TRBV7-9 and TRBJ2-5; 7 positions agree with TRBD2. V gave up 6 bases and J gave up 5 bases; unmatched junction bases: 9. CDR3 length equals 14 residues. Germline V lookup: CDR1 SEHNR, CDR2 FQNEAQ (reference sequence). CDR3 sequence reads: CASSEAGVRETQYF. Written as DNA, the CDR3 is TGTGCCAGCAGTGAGGCGGGGGTTCGGGAGACCCAGTACTTC.